A selection of T cell receptor beta chains follows, all from one sample in a study of OX40 agonist ivuxolimab in advanced cancers. Profiled with immunoSEQ multiplex PCR; TCRdb holds only in-frame clones, not every one. The sample holds over 45,000 clones, 82% seen once. Here the sequenced sample was CD4+ or CD8+ T cells sorted from blood, taken in a trial of the OX40 agonist ivuxolimab. The origin of the receptors is an adult with an advanced solid tumor such as melanoma, head and neck, liver or kidney cancer. CDR3s include the opening cysteine and the closing phenylalanine or tryptophan. A D gene is named only where the DNA matches it firmly. Some rows mark clone size as missing; the rest say once, few, many or name a class of expanded clone.

CDR3 protein: CASSLMGNTDTQYF
CDR3 DNA: TGTGCCAGCAGCTTAATGGGGAACACAGATACGCAGTATTTT
V gene: TRBV7-2
J gene: TRBJ2-3
D gene: NA
clone size: once

CDR3 protein: CASSQLTGPYEQYF
CDR3 DNA: TGCGCCAGCAGCCAGCTGACAGGGCCCTACGAGCAGTACTTC
V gene: TRBV4-3
J gene: TRBJ2-7
D gene: TRBD1
clone size: NA

CDR3 protein: CASSPTSGTYNEQFF
CDR3 DNA: TGTGCCAGCAGCCCTACTAGCGGGACTTACAATGAGCAGTTCTTC
V gene: TRBV7-3
J gene: TRBJ2-1
D gene: TRBD2
clone size: NA

CDR3 protein: CASSPIGQGVSPQFF
CDR3 DNA: TGTGCCAGCTCACCTATTGGACAGGGGGTCTCCCCTCAGTTCTTC
V gene: TRBV18
J gene: TRBJ2-1
D gene: TRBD1
clone size: NA

CDR3 protein: CASSLVGYEQFF
CDR3 DNA: TGTGCCAGCAGCTTAGTAGGTTATGAGCAGTTCTTC
V gene: TRBV11-3
J gene: TRBJ2-1
D gene: NA
clone size: NA

CDR3 protein: CASSGMGNGYTF
CDR3 DNA: TGTGCCAGCAGTGGGATGGGAAATGGCTACACCTTC
V gene: TRBV6-5
J gene: TRBJ1-2
D gene: NA
clone size: NA

CDR3 protein: CASSHDTEYGYTF
CDR3 DNA: TGTGCCAGTAGCCACGATACAGAATATGGCTACACCTTC
V gene: TRBV19
J gene: TRBJ1-2
D gene: NA
clone size: once

CDR3 protein: CASSFRWSSPLHF
CDR3 DNA: TGTGCCAGCAGCTTCCGGTGGAGTTCACCCCTCCACTTT
V gene: TRBV25-1
J gene: TRBJ1-6
D gene: NA
clone size: NA

CDR3 protein: CASSSREGTEAFF
CDR3 DNA: TGTGCCAGCAGCTCCCGTGAAGGGACTGAAGCTTTCTTT
V gene: TRBV7-6
J gene: TRBJ1-1
D gene: NA
clone size: few

CDR3 protein: CASTFGGDYEQYF
CDR3 DNA: TGTGCCAGCACCTTCGGGGGGGACTACGAGCAGTACTTC
V gene: TRBV28
J gene: TRBJ2-7
D gene: TRBD2
clone size: once

CDR3 protein: CASSPQGVSDGELFF
CDR3 DNA: TGTGCCAGCTCACCGCAGGGAGTGTCGGACGGGGAGCTGTTTTTT
V gene: TRBV18
J gene: TRBJ2-2
D gene: NA
clone size: NA

CDR3 protein: CASSHTGVLNYGYTF
CDR3 DNA: TGTGCCAGCAGCCACACAGGGGTTTTGAACTATGGCTACACCTTC
V gene: TRBV7-9
J gene: TRBJ1-2
D gene: TRBD1
clone size: NA